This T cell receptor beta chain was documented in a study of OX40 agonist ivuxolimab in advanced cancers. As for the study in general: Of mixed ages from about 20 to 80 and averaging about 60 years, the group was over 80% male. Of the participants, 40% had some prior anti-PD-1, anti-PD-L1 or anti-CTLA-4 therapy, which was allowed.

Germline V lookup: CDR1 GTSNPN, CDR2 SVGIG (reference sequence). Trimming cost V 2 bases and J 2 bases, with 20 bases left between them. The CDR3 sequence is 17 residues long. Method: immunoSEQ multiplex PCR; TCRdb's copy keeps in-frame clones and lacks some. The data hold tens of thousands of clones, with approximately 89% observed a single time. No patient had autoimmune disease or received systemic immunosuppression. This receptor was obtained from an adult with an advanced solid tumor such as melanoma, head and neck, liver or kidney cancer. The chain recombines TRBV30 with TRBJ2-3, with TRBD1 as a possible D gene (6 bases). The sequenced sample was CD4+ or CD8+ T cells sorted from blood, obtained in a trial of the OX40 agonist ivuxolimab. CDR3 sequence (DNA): TGTGCCTGGAGTAGAATTTGGACAGCGACCTCCACAGATACGCAGTATTTT. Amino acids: CAWSRIWTATSTDTQYF.